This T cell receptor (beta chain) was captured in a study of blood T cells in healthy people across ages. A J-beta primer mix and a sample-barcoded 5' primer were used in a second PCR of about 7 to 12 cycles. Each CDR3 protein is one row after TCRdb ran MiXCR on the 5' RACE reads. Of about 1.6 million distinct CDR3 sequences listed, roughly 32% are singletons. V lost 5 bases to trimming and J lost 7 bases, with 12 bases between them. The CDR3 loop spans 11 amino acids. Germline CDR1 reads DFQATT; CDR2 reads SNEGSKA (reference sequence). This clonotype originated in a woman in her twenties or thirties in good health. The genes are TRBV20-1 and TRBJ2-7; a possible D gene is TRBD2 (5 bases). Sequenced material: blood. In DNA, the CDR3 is TGCAGTGCTGCGCAGCCGGGGGAGCAGTACTTC. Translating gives CSAAQPGEQYF.